One sample yielded the 24 T cell receptor beta chains listed below, sequenced in a study of CD8+ T cells in alopecia areata. Indicated treatment: oral pan-JAK inhibitor, 5-10 mg twice daily. Extraction of RNA preceded its reverse transcription into cDNA, which served as the sequencing template. Generated by immunoSEQ multiplex PCR, the TCRdb table keeps only in-frame clones and is missing some. This table holds about 99,000 clones, under 90% found once. The sample here was CD8+ T cells sorted from blood, taken around week 31, from a patient treated with tofacitinib. These receptor sequences come from a human donor with alopecia areata.

The J gene is TRBJ2-7, the V gene TRBV29-1; 10 bases are a match to TRBD2. Trimming at V came to 7 bases and at J to 3 bases, leaving 12 bases not matched to a gene. The CDR3 has 15 amino acids. Germline values: CDR1 SQVTM, CDR2 ANQGSEA. CDR3 bases: TGCAGCGCTGAGGGACCCGGGACTAGCGACTACGAGCAGTACTTC. Protein sequence: CSAEGPGTSDYEQYF.

V usage is TRBV5-1 and J usage is TRBJ2-6; D uncertain. Deletions cut 0 bases from V and 0 bases from J, with 16 bases between. This CDR3 comprises 19 residues. Germline CDR1 reads SGHRS; CDR2 reads YFSETQ. This chain's CDR3 is CASSLGGSPYGSGANVLTF. In DNA form, the CDR3 reads TGCGCCAGCAGCTTGGGCGGCAGTCCCTATGGCTCTGGGGCCAACGTCCTGACTTTC.

This sequence joins TRBV7-9 and TRBJ2-2; D is possibly TRBD1 or TRBD2 (5 bases each). V shed 5 bases and J shed 8 bases, with 15 bases lying between them. This CDR3 is built from 14 residues. The germline CDR1 and CDR2 sequences are SEHNR and FQNEAQ (reference sequence). CDR3 sequence: CASSPWDQRGELFF. In DNA, the CDR3 is TGTGCCAGCAGCCCATGGGACCAACGGGGGGAGCTGTTTTTT.

A single count supports this clone. This chain links TRBV18 with TRBJ2-1; TRBD1 might be the D (5 bases). Trimming left V 3 bases short and J 4 bases short, with 19 bases between. The germline gives CDR1 KGHSH, CDR2 LQKENI. CDR3 length equals 17 residues. CDR3 amino acids: CASSPTPQAAGYNEQFF. The CDR3 bases are TGTGCCAGCTCACCCACCCCACAGGCGGCTGGGTACAATGAGCAGTTCTTC.

The J gene is TRBJ2-1, the V gene TRBV2; TRBD2 is a possible D gene (5 bases). This CDR3 has 13 amino acids. Per germline, CDR1 SNHLY and CDR2 FYNNEI. V was pared by 8 bases and J by 6 bases, with 14 bases between. The CDR3 coding sequence is TGTGCCAGCTGTAGCGCTCCTTCCAATGAGCAGTTCTTC. This codes for CASCSAPSNEQFF.

The V call is TRBV4-1, the J call TRBJ2-1; 11 nucleotides match TRBD2. Germline V gives CDR1 MGHRA, CDR2 YSYEKL. V trimming: 2 bases; J trimming: 5 bases; junction bases outside the gene matches: 8. The CDR3 contains 17 residues. CDR3 sequence: CASSQPLAGDLDNEQFF. Here the CDR3 DNA reads TGCGCCAGCAGCCAACCACTAGCGGGGGACCTCGACAATGAGCAGTTCTTC.

This clone was observed a few times. This chain connects TRBV29-1 to TRBJ2-7; D not certain. In germline, CDR1 is SQVTM, CDR2 ANQGSEA. The CDR3 spans 13 residues. The V gene lost 4 bases and the J gene lost 2 bases, with 12 bases spanning the gap. CDR3 region: CSVVGQATYEQYF. The CDR3 DNA reads TGCAGCGTTGTAGGGCAGGCAACCTACGAGCAGTACTTC.

The chain combines TRBV5-4 with TRBJ2-3; D not resolved. The CDR3 sequence is 15 residues long. In germline, CDR1 is SGHNT, CDR2 YYREEE (reference sequence). Trimming stripped 3 bases from V and 0 bases from J, with 11 bases between. CDR3 coding DNA: TGTGCCAGCAGCTCGCCTTTAGGTAGCACAGATACGCAGTATTTT. As protein: CASSSPLGSTDTQYF.

This chain joins TRBV4-1 and TRBJ1-1; D unclear. The V gene lost 1 base and the J gene lost 0 bases, with 9 bases spanning the gap. Germline CDR1 MGHRA, CDR2 YSYEKL. The length of the CDR3 is 15 residues. The CDR3 protein is CASSQGFGMNTEAFF. CDR3 coding DNA: TGCGCCAGCAGCCAAGGGTTTGGGATGAACACTGAAGCTTTCTTT.

This chain uses TRBV10-3 with TRBJ2-7, with 7 bases fitting TRBD1. V lost 7 bases to trimming and J lost 7 bases; unmatched junction nucleotides: 13. The CDR3 is made up of 14 amino acids. CDR1 is ENHRY, CDR2 SYGVKD, per germline. The CDR3 is CAITRTGGRSEQYF. The DNA of the CDR3 is TGTGCCATCACCCGGACAGGCGGAAGGAGTGAGCAGTACTTC.

This clone was detected once. The chain couples TRBV5-4 to TRBJ1-2; D possibly corresponds to TRBD1 (5 bases). Per germline, CDR1 SGHNT and CDR2 YYREEE (reference sequence). This CDR3 region has 14 residues. The germline V and J ends were trimmed by 2 bases and 2 bases, with 10 bases remaining between them. For the CDR3, the DNA is TGTGCCAGCAGCTTCGCAGGGAGGAACTATGGCTACACCTTC. Residues: CASSFAGRNYGYTF.

This clone was seen a single time. The chain joins TRBV27 to TRBJ2-3; 9 nucleotides agree with TRBD1. This CDR3 contains 15 residues. The germline V gene encodes CDR1 MNHEY and CDR2 SMNVEV (reference sequence). Trimming took 7 bases from V and 6 from J; bases not matched to a gene: 11. This chain's CDR3 is CASNTGTGPGDTQYF. In DNA, the CDR3 is TGTGCCAGCAATACCGGGACAGGGCCGGGGGATACGCAGTATTTT.

The chain is built from TRBV6-1 and TRBJ2-3; no definite D call. The germline CDR1 and CDR2 sequences are MNHNS and SASEGT. The CDR3 contains 16 residues. Between the trimmed V and J ends, which lost 0 bases and 1 base, there was a span of 11 bases. The chain's CDR3 is CASSEAGAVGTDTQYF. The CDR3 bases are TGTGCCAGCAGTGAAGCTGGAGCCGTGGGCACAGATACGCAGTATTTT.

The chain links TRBV5-1 to TRBJ2-7; TRBD1 agrees at 7 bases. This CDR3 contains 15 residues. CDR1 and CDR2 (germline): SGHRS, YFSETQ. Losses at the gene ends were 3 bases for V and 2 bases for J; bases not matched to a gene: 8. This CDR3 reads CASSSPGQLPYEQYF. CDR3 DNA sequence: TGCGCCAGCAGCTCACCGGGACAGCTCCCCTACGAGCAGTACTTC.

The chain couples TRBV27 to TRBJ2-7; D is undetermined. V lost 5 bases and J 0 bases, leaving 11 bases between the germline ends. Germline-derived CDR1 and CDR2 are MNHEY and SMNVEV (reference sequence). The CDR3 has 14 amino acids. The CDR3 DNA reads TGTGCCAGCAGTCCTAGGCGCAACTCCTACGAGCAGTACTTC. Translation gives CASSPRRNSYEQYF.

The chain links TRBV29-1 to TRBJ2-1; unclear D gene. V was cut by 0 bases and J by 7 bases, with 13 bases left in between. This CDR3 is 14 amino acids long. Germline CDR1 and CDR2: SQVTM and ANQGSEA. The CDR3 nucleotides are TGCAGCGTTGAAGATGAGACATCTATGAATGAGCAGTTCTTC. As protein: CSVEDETSMNEQFF.

The V and J genes are TRBV19 and TRBJ2-7; no definite D call. Germline lookup yields CDR1 LNHDA and CDR2 SQIVND (reference sequence). CDR3 length: 12 amino acids. V lost 5 bases and J 0 bases, leaving 5 bases between the germline ends. CDR3: CASSPHSYEQYF. The CDR3 DNA is TGTGCCAGTAGTCCCCACTCCTACGAGCAGTACTTC. The full variable domain, rest sourced from reference TRBV19 and TRBJ2-7, is DGGITQSPKYLFRKEGQNVTLSCEQNLNHDAMYWYRQDPGQGLRLIYYSQIVNDFQKGDIAEGYSVSREKKESFPLTVTSAQKNPTAFYLCASSPHSYEQYFGPGTRLTVT.

A note on this clone: The sample has other DNA sequences that encode this CDR3 too. The V gene is TRBV5-1, the J gene TRBJ2-1; D uncertain. This CDR3 is built from 17 residues. Looked up from germline, CDR1 is SGHRS and CDR2 is YFSETQ. V was trimmed by 4 bases and J by 0 bases, leaving 17 bases between them. The CDR3 sequence: CASSSKQRQISYNEQFF. The CDR3 region has the DNA TGCGCCAGCAGCAGCAAACAGAGGCAGATCTCCTACAATGAGCAGTTCTTC.

The chain links TRBV4-2 to TRBJ2-3; 10 bases are a match to TRBD2. The length of the CDR3 is 16 residues. With V trimmed by 0 bases and J by 4 bases, 4 bases remained unmatched. Per the germline V gene, CDR1 is LGHNA and CDR2 is YNFKEQ. The CDR3, as DNA: TGTGCCAGCAGCCAAGAGGGAAGCGGGGGGGCAGATACGCAGTATTTT. Amino acids: CASSQEGSGGADTQYF.

V usage is TRBV7-9 and J usage is TRBJ1-2, with D unclear. CDR1 SEHNR and CDR2 FQNEAQ come from the germline V gene (reference sequence). The CDR3 is made up of 13 amino acids. The germline V and J ends were trimmed by 5 bases and 8 bases, with 15 bases remaining between them. The chain's CDR3 is CASSRKVADGYTF. DNA of the CDR3: TGTGCCAGCAGCCGTAAGGTTGCGGACGGCTACACCTTC.

CDR3 DNA sequence: TGCGCCAGTTATTCGTACGAGATCGAGGGGGGGGTAGTCGATGAGCAGTTCTTC. Encoded protein: CASYSYEIEGGVVDEQFF. V is TRBV23-1 and J is TRBJ2-1, with D perhaps matching TRBD2 (7 bases). TRBV23-1 is reported as an ORF; its role is uncertain. The CDR3 is 18 residues long. Trimming shortened V by 9 bases and J by 8 bases, and 32 bases separated the two germline ends.

This chain's CDR3 is CASSEWIQETQYF. As DNA, the CDR3 is TGTGCCAGCAGTGAATGGATTCAAGAGACCCAGTACTTC. The chain is built from TRBV2 and TRBJ2-5; D gene ambiguous. Looked up from germline, CDR1 is SNHLY and CDR2 is FYNNEI. With 2 bases removed from V and 2 bases from J, the gap between germline ends came to 6 bases. This CDR3 has 13 residues. Full variable domain (outside the CDR3, taken from reference TRBV2 and TRBJ2-5): EPEVTQTPSHQVTQMGQEVILRCVPISNHLYFYWYRQILGQKVEFLVSFYNNEISEKSEIFDDQFSVERPDGSNFTLKIRSTKLEDSAMYFCASSEWIQETQYFGPGTRLLVL.

This clone has only one observation. The CDR3 DNA follows: TGTGCCAGCAGTTTATACGGGAGCGGGGCTGAAGCTTTCTTT. Amino acid sequence: CASSLYGSGAEAFF. The rearrangement links TRBV27 to TRBJ1-1; D remains ambiguous. Germline V gene sequence: CDR1 MNHEY, CDR2 SMNVEV (reference sequence). The CDR3 has 14 amino acids. V shed 1 base and J shed 6 bases, with 12 bases lying between them.

This clone was detected once. The rearrangement links TRBV19 to TRBJ2-4; a weak D match, TRBD2 (7 bases). V was trimmed by 6 bases and J by 7 bases, leaving 16 bases between them. The germline V gene has CDR1 LNHDA and CDR2 SQIVND (reference sequence). The CDR3 sequence is 14 residues long. The CDR3 bases are TGTGCCAGTAGCCCCGGACTAGGGGGGAACATTCAGTACTTC. This translates into CASSPGLGGNIQYF.